Here is one T cell receptor (beta chain) with its context. Its antigen is as yet unknown. Method: immunoSEQ multiplex PCR; TCRdb's copy keeps in-frame clones and lacks some. In the table there are some 2 million clones, just under 95% of which are singletons. The data are from a study of shared clonotypes between healthy human individuals. On the study more broadly: The study used three CD4 naive, three CD4 memory, two CD8 naive and one CD8 memory plate per donor. Study-wide findings and caveats: Clonotype sharing among donors likely depends on sequencing depth. Shared across a few donors were roughly 4.7% of the naive CD4 clonotypes.

Germline loops: CDR1 GTSNPN, CDR2 SVGIG (reference sequence). V was shortened by 2 bases and J by 3 bases, with 17 bases between the two germline ends. The length of the CDR3 is 15 residues. The naive CD8 subset, CD45RO-negative cells positively selected for CCR7, excluded terminally differentiated effector memory CD45RA+ cells. Recent acute infections and vaccinations were absent in the healthy HIV-negative adult donors. This receptor was obtained from a man younger than 35 in good health. This chain uses TRBV30 with TRBJ2-7, with D perhaps given as TRBD1 or TRBD2 (5 bases each). The source material was naive CD8+ T cells sorted from blood. The CDR3 loop is CAWSLSGPPLYEQYF. CDR3 nucleotide sequence: TGTGCCTGGAGTCTCTCGGGACCTCCCCTCTACGAGCAGTACTTC. The full variable domain, rest sourced from reference TRBV30 and TRBJ2-7, is SQTIHQWPATLVQPVGSPLSLECTVEGTSNPNLYWYRQAAGRGLQLLFYSVGIGQISSEVPQNLSASRPQDRQFILSSKKLLLSDSGFYLCAWSLSGPPLYEQYFGPGTRLTVT.